Presented here are 17 T cell receptor beta chains from one specimen sequenced in a study of cytomegalovirus exposure and HLA in healthy donors. The PCR employed 60 Vbeta primers together with 13 Jbeta primers. Data came from immunoSEQ multiplex PCR; TCRdb stores just in-frame clones and leaves some out. There are about 130,000 clones in the sample; around 77% occur only once, and 2% to 2.5% lies in the top ten. The sequenced sample consisted of PBMCs. Receptor source: a man aged 25-45 years in good health and CMV-seronegative.

In this sample, this clone turned up a few times. This chain links TRBV5-1 with TRBJ2-2; TRBD2 is a possible D gene (6 bases). This CDR3 spans 17 amino acids. Trimming removed 4 bases at V and 0 bases at J, with 16 bases between. CDR1 SGHRS and CDR2 YFSETQ come from the germline V gene. The CDR3 sequence is CASSLMGGVTNTGELFF. Here the CDR3 DNA reads TGCGCCAGCAGCCTAATGGGGGGAGTTACGAACACCGGGGAGCTGTTTTTT. Supplemented by reference TRBV5-1 and TRBJ2-2, the full variable domain reads KAGVTQTPRYLIKTRGQQVTLSCSPISGHRSVSWYQQTPGQGLQFLFEYFSETQRNKGNFPGRFSGRQFSNSRSEMNVSTLELGDSALYLCASSLMGGVTNTGELFFGEGSRLTVL.

The DNA of the CDR3 is TGTGCCAGCAGCTTAGGACCAGCGGGGATTTACAATGAGCAGTTCTTC. It is translated as CASSLGPAGIYNEQFF. The chain uses TRBV7-2 and TRBJ2-1; 7 nucleotides match TRBD2. Trimming removed 1 base from V and 4 bases from J; junction bases left unmatched: 7. The germline V gene encodes CDR1 SGHTA and CDR2 FQGNSA. This CDR3 region has 16 residues.

The chain employs TRBV6-4 and TRBJ1-5, with TRBD1 matching 7 bases. With V trimmed by 3 bases and J by 7 bases, 3 bases remained unmatched. Germline values: CDR1 MRHNA, CDR2 SNTAGT. The CDR3 runs 13 residues. CDR3 DNA: TGTGCCAGCAGTGAGGGCAGGGGGCAGCCCCAGCATTTT. Its protein is CASSEGRGQPQHF.

The genes are TRBV11-2 and TRBJ1-4, with TRBD1 matching over 7 bases. Looked up from germline, CDR1 is SGHAT and CDR2 is FQNNGV. The V gene end was trimmed by 3 bases and the J gene end by 4 bases; junction bases not matched to a gene: 5. This CDR3 has 15 amino acids. CDR3 sequence reads: CASSLIGGINEKLFF. The CDR3 region has the DNA TGTGCCAGCAGCTTGATAGGGGGCATTAATGAAAAACTGTTTTTT.

The V call is TRBV4-1, the J call TRBJ2-6; D call uncertain. V shed 7 bases and J shed 0 bases, with 7 bases lying between them. Germline CDR1 and CDR2: MGHRA and YSYEKL. The CDR3 has 14 amino acids. CDR3 sequence: CASKSGSGANVLTF. In nucleotides, the CDR3 is TGCGCCAGCAAATCGGGCTCTGGGGCCAACGTCCTGACTTTC.

This chain links TRBV15 with TRBJ2-1, with 12 positions matching TRBD2. Germline-derived CDR1 and CDR2 are LNHNV and YYDKDF (reference sequence). The CDR3 has 19 amino acids. Trimming at V came to 5 bases and at J to 4 bases, leaving 15 bases not matched to a gene. The CDR3 bases are TGTGCCACCAGCCCGGGGACTAGCGGGCTTACCTCGGGGTACAATGAGCAGTTCTTC. The encoded protein is CATSPGTSGLTSGYNEQFF.

Here the CDR3 DNA reads TGTGCCAGCAGTTTAGGGACTAGCGAAGAAGAGACCCAGTACTTC. The encoded protein is CASSLGTSEEETQYF. The V gene is TRBV27, the J gene TRBJ2-5, with TRBD2 matching 10 bases. Unmatched junction bases numbered 3, after V lost 2 bases and J lost 3 bases. The CDR3 has 15 amino acids. Germline CDR1 MNHEY, CDR2 SMNVEV (reference sequence).

This rearrangement joins TRBV6-1 to TRBJ2-2; D gene ambiguous. This CDR3 contains 15 residues. V was trimmed by 1 base and J by 2 bases, leaving 8 bases between them. The germline gives CDR1 MNHNS, CDR2 SASEGT. CDR3 amino acids: CASSEGADNTGELFF. CDR3 in DNA: TGTGCCAGCAGTGAAGGGGCAGACAACACCGGGGAGCTGTTTTTT.

CDR3 DNA: TGTGCCAGCTCACCACGTGGAGGGTTAGTAAACGAGCAGTACTTC. It yields the protein CASSPRGGLVNEQYF. The V gene is TRBV18, the J gene TRBJ2-7; TRBD2 is a possible D gene (6 bases). The CDR3 consists of 15 residues. Germline V CDR1 and CDR2: KGHSH, LQKENI. V lost 1 base and J lost 5, with 15 bases in between.

The rearrangement uses TRBV18 and TRBJ1-5; no firm D call. V was clipped by 3 bases and J by 0 bases, with 6 bases between them. The CDR3 extends over 14 amino acids. CDR1 is KGHSH, CDR2 LQKENI, per germline. The chain's CDR3 is CASSPQNSNQPQHF. The CDR3 DNA is TGTGCCAGCTCACCTCAGAATAGCAATCAGCCCCAGCATTTT.

This CDR3 is CASSLDHGYNEQFF. In DNA, the CDR3 is TGTGCCAGCAGCTTAGACCACGGCTACAATGAGCAGTTCTTC. V is TRBV7-2 and J is TRBJ2-1, with D unresolved. CDR3 size: 14 residues. Trimming took off 1 base at V and 3 bases at J, with 7 bases between the two ends. Germline V gene data show CDR1 as SGHTA and CDR2 as FQGNSA.

As concerns this clone: The identical CDR3 is also encoded by other nucleotide sequences in the sample. This chain uses TRBV7-2 with TRBJ1-4, with 8 bases aligning to TRBD1. V gave up 5 bases and J gave up 2 bases; unmatched junction bases: 13. The CDR3 is made up of 18 amino acids. Germline loops: CDR1 SGHTA, CDR2 FQGNSA. The CDR3 sequence: CASSPSWTGRPTNEKLFF. CDR3 sequence (DNA): TGTGCCAGCAGCCCCAGCTGGACAGGGAGGCCTACTAATGAAAAACTGTTTTTT.

The chain joins TRBV30 to TRBJ1-4; 8 bases line up with TRBD1. Per the germline V gene, CDR1 is GTSNPN and CDR2 is SVGIG (reference sequence). V dropped 5 bases and J dropped 8; count of bases not matched to a gene: 7. The CDR3 covers 13 residues. CDR3 coding DNA: TGTGCCTGGGGCAGGGGGCTCGGGGAAAAACTGTTTTTT. Translation: CAWGRGLGEKLFF.

This clone was observed a few times. This chain links TRBV7-3 with TRBJ2-1, with 10 bases lining up with TRBD2. The trim removed 6 bases at V and 5 bases at J, leaving 7 bases unmatched. The CDR3 consists of 15 residues. The V gene's germline CDR1 is SGHTA and CDR2 FQGTGA. The CDR3 sequence: CASSRAGGPDNEQFF. CDR3 sequence (DNA): TGTGCCAGCAGTCGAGCGGGAGGGCCGGACAATGAGCAGTTCTTC.

Of note for this clone: Different DNA sequences within this sample yield the same CDR3. The chain is built from TRBV6-1 and TRBJ1-2, with D tentatively TRBD1 (6 bases). V was trimmed by 2 bases and J by 2 bases, leaving 6 bases between them. The germline V gene encodes CDR1 MNHNS and CDR2 SASEGT. CDR3 length: 13 amino acids. The chain's CDR3 is CASSETGNYGYTF. CDR3 DNA: TGTGCCAGCAGTGAAACAGGGAACTATGGCTACACCTTC.

This clone was picked up one time. The chain is built from TRBV4-1 and TRBJ1-2; TRBD1 is a possible D gene (5 bases). Germline CDR1 and CDR2: MGHRA and YSYEKL. V gave up 3 bases and J gave up 4 bases, with 21 bases separating them. The CDR3 loop spans 17 amino acids. CDR3 amino acids: CASSHQPQGAPVYGYTF. The CDR3, as DNA: TGCGCCAGCAGCCATCAGCCCCAGGGCGCCCCAGTCTATGGCTACACCTTC.

The rearrangement uses TRBV18 and TRBJ1-1; TRBD1 is a possible D gene (6 bases). Germline CDR1 reads KGHSH; CDR2 reads LQKENI. The CDR3 is made up of 16 amino acids. The germline V and J ends were trimmed by 0 bases and 3 bases, with 14 bases remaining between them. CDR3 DNA sequence: TGTGCCAGCTCACCACCCGCCGGGGGGGGCCACACTGAAGCTTTCTTT. Protein: CASSPPAGGGHTEAFF.